This section outlines one T cell receptor beta chain sequence together with its context. Its antigen remains undetermined. No base qualities exist here, and no much larger clone lies one base off it. Library creation used the immunoSEQ multiplex PCR assay. The multiplex PCR relied on a mix of 60 forward primers for TCR Vbeta segments and 13 reverse primers for TCR Jbeta segments. Amplification of the CDR3 region of rearranged TCR beta genes was performed with a multiplex PCR assay on genomic DNA. On the Illumina HiSeq System, the amplified TCR beta libraries were sequenced as 87-base-pair reads. On the study's bioinformatics: A later analysis tallied roughly 76 million unique TCR beta chains across the approximately 670 repertoires, and approximately 12 million of those chains were shared by two or more donors. Raw reads were error-corrected and collapsed into unique sequences by a nearest-neighbor algorithm in which closely related sequences were merged to remove PCR and sequencing errors. To assign V, D and J gene segments, CDR3 sequences were aligned to IMGT reference sequences. Each retained sequence needed at least a six-nucleotide match to both a V gene segment and a J gene segment. Rearrangements were called productive when the CDR3 lacked stop codons and stayed in frame with V and J; all others were non-productive. Following IMGT convention, CDR3 was defined as the stretch from the second conserved V-encoded cysteine up to the conserved J-encoded phenylalanine. In an earlier analysis of just under 600 of the donors, sequences lacking an unambiguous match to a single V gene segment were excluded. An earlier analysis of fewer than 650 of the donors classified V segments as functional when productive rearrangements were above 56.7% and as segregating when the standard deviation between donors was above 5%. To diagnose cytomegalovirus status from the catalog of TCR beta chain sequences, a statistical classification framework was built. In a later analysis, V and J genes were assigned by comparing TCR nucleotide sequences against IMGT/GENE-DB human TR gene sequences. Using the TCRdist pipeline, a later analysis assigned CDR3 sequences along with most-parsimonious VDJ recombination scenarios. A later analysis defined each TCR beta chain by its CDR3 amino acid sequence plus V-gene family, and excluded reads lacking a unique V-gene family. In a later analysis, several hundred highly shared, low-generation-probability nucleotide sequences were removed to address suspected cross-contamination and a sequencing artifact. In a later analysis, a clonal expansion index for each public chain was calculated from normalized within-repertoire ranks of inferred template counts. A later analysis computed generation probabilities with a VDJ recombination model fitted to out-of-frame rearrangements, and checked the results against IGoR. In a later analysis, TCR-TCR, TCR-HLA and TCR-CMV co-occurrence was scored with hypergeometric tests, and a repertoire-size bias correction was applied to TCR pairs. False discovery rates were estimated in a later analysis by permuting HLA or CMV assignments 20 times. In a later analysis, co-occurring TCRs were grouped using DBSCAN, with TCRdist sequence similarity added in when clustering inside HLA-allele-positive subsets. Repertoires with fewer than 30,000 or more than 120,000 public chains, plus five repertoires with anomalous nucleotide sharing, were excluded from co-occurrence clustering. Drawn from immuneACCESS, this table holds only the in-frame rearrangements with V and J called that TCRdb kept. Clones are partly lost; checked studies trace under half to an unresolved V gene and leave the rest unexplained. V, J and clone size reflect that table, while D and trimming were determined from the DNA. Within this sample are 150,000 or so clones, with approximately 81% of them counted one time only. The ten biggest clones cover around 0.8% of the sample.

In total, roughly 710 healthy bone marrow donors made up the cohort. At the time of sampling, every cohort member was nominally healthy, though immune exposures that went unrecorded were likely present. The donor was CMV seronegative and belonged to the group of several hundred seronegative cohort members. Every donor gave a peripheral blood sample, and the peripheral blood mononuclear cells from that sample were used for TCR beta sequencing. Genomic DNA was extracted from the blood cell samples with the Qiagen DNeasy Blood Extraction Kit. The sample comes from a study of cytomegalovirus exposure and HLA in healthy donors (dated by TCRdb to between 2016 and 2019). As for the study more broadly: An earlier analysis of approximately 640 of the donors reported 250 to 300 Gb of sequence data and around 110 million unique TCR beta sequences from 190 million or so T cells. An early release that covered around 590 HLA-typed donors contained 300 to 350 gigabases of sequencing data and 80 million or so unique TCR sequences. The genetic ancestry cluster associated with self-reported Caucasian donors included 80% to 90% of the roughly 400 genotyped donors. The aim of the study was to test whether cataloging public T cell receptors could identify signatures of past pathogen exposure. The study profiled the T cell repertoires of more than 500 subjects by immunosequencing and related them to cytomegalovirus serostatus. A separate validation cohort of over 95 different subjects was used in addition to the 666-subject first cohort. To predict cytomegalovirus infection status, the study combined high-throughput TCR immunosequencing, statistical association of individual TCRs with disease status, and machine learning. A later analysis re-examined previously published TCR beta repertoires from over 500 donors and added high-resolution HLA genotyping to investigate patterns of TCR occurrence. In the later analysis, no new phenotypic data were used to find candidate immune exposures; instead, reliance was placed on TCR beta sequences and their occurrence across donors. To decide whether each TCR beta V gene segment behaved as functional or pseudogenic, an earlier analysis of several hundred of the donors relied on high-throughput TCR beta sequencing. Donor age, sex, ethnicity and CMV serostatus were compiled together with the repertoire data. A later genetic analysis used genome-wide SNP genotypes for about 65% of the 666 donors, treating that subset as a discovery cohort. All discovery cohort repertoires had been generated using a single sequencing platform. Class I and class II HLA loci were covered by the typing at four-digit resolution. The number of typed donors differed by locus: about 620-640 for A, B, C, DRB1 and DQB1; approximately 520 for DQA1; 606 for DPA1; and some 450 for DPB1. Roughly five DR-DQ haplotypes were handled as single units for association and clustering, since linkage in the cohort was strong. Across 300 to 400 genotyped donors of the cohort, an average of about 200,000 unique TCR beta nucleotide sequences per donor were sequenced, and approximately 19% of those sequences were non-productive.

The study at large found these results: According to the authors, the approach could potentially be generalized to other disease states and immunological phenotypes. A cluster of highly shared sequence variants was judged likely to be a technical artifact of the sequencing pipeline. The classifier was reported to diagnose cytomegalovirus status with high specificity and sensitivity in both the original and validation cohorts. The only immune exposure information available for the cohort was CMV serostatus. Sequencing depth was assumed to be roughly uniform across donors in the presence/absence analyses, though that assumption may not hold. An earlier analysis of approximately 500 of the donors showed that most TCR beta V segments appeared in productive rearrangements either about 90% or about 30% of the time, which broadly matched IMGT annotations. Three of the identified cytomegalovirus-associated TCR beta chains were confirmed in vitro to be specific for cytomegalovirus antigens. The study gave a list of some 150 TCR beta chains associated with cytomegalovirus. In a later analysis, HLA-associated TCR beta chains were found to be more clonally expanded and to have lower generation probabilities than equally common non-associated chains. In a later analysis, TCR association rates were found to vary across HLA loci, with the most associated TCRs seen for DRB1 alleles and the fewest for HLA-C alleles. The cohort was sequenced for TCR beta chains only, and without alpha or paired-chain data the features that could be detected were limited. In a later analysis, most CMV-associated TCR beta chains were found to appear HLA-restricted, with HLA associations seemingly driven largely by CMV exposure. A further reported finding was that TCR beta sequences accurately predicted the HLA-A and HLA-B alleles for most subjects in the first cohort. Compared with the 666-donor mean, donors in an Asian-associated ancestry cluster had fewer N-insertions in productive TCRs, according to a later genetic analysis. Because some donors lacked HLA typing at each locus, the association tests relied only on the typed subset. In a later analysis, several top co-occurrence clusters were reported to appear linked to parvovirus B19, influenza, CMV and Epstein-Barr virus. Most TCR sequences were observed very rarely across donors, whereas some public TCRs were present in many individuals. At a false discovery rate of 0.05, a later analysis linked about 17,000 TCR beta sequences to specific HLA alleles. In a later genetic analysis, a missense DCLRE1C variant was associated with V-gene and J-gene trimming of TCR beta chains, and the association was replicated in an independent cohort. Fewer than 20 rarely observed V segments, including chromosome 9 orphons, were excluded from the earlier analysis of almost 600 of the donors because counts were too low. Correlated functional status among segregating V segments might reflect linkage disequilibrium, but an unknown experimental factor could not be ruled out. Strong co-occurrence of HLA alleles, especially DR and DQ, made assigning TCR associations to individual alleles difficult.

Sequences were obtained from PBMCs. The receptor was derived from a woman aged 18-29 years in good health and CMV-seronegative.

The CDR3 protein sequence reads: CASSHYGQGREQYF. The DNA is as follows: TGCGCCAGCAGCCACTATGGACAGGGTAGGGAGCAGTACTTC. The V and J genes are TRBV4-1 and TRBJ2-7, with 8 bases matching TRBD1. Relative to germline, V is missing 3 bases and J is missing 7 bases, with 8 bases of the junction outside any gene match. CDR1 MGHRA and CDR2 YSYEKL were looked up in the germline V gene. The CDR3 has 14 amino acids, counting the end cysteine and phenylalanine. Kept here is only the CDR3 DNA, which spans 42 bases and is read in frame from base 1.